A selection of T cell receptor beta chains follows, all from one sample in a study of cytomegalovirus exposure and HLA in healthy donors. Clones were sequenced by immunoSEQ multiplex PCR, and TCRdb holds only the in-frame ones, with some missing. The sample gives some 140,000 clones, about 88% of which show up once; around 9% is in the top ten. The specimen was PBMCs. The receptors come from a woman under 30 in good health and CMV-seropositive. CDR3s include the opening cysteine and the closing phenylalanine or tryptophan. Fields, in order: CDR3 length, D gene, V gene, J gene, clone size, CDR3 protein, CDR3 DNA. D genes are given only for firm matches. Only part of the rows carry a size: once, few, many, or a class if the clone is expanded.

cdr3_length: 13; d_call: NA; v_call: TRBV19; j_call: TRBJ1-2; clone_size: NA; cdr3_aa: CASSMTENYGYTF; cdr3_nt: TGTGCCAGTAGTATGACGGAGAACTATGGCTACACCTTC
cdr3_length: 17; d_call: NA; v_call: TRBV4-1; j_call: TRBJ1-4; clone_size: NA; cdr3_aa: CASNPVMGTATNEKLFF; cdr3_nt: TGCGCCAGCAACCCCGTCATGGGCACTGCAACTAATGAAAAACTGTTTTTT
cdr3_length: 13; d_call: NA; v_call: TRBV28; j_call: TRBJ2-1; clone_size: NA; cdr3_aa: CASSPGTLNEQFF; cdr3_nt: TGTGCCAGCAGTCCCGGGACTCTCAATGAGCAGTTCTTC
cdr3_length: 13; d_call: NA; v_call: TRBV27; j_call: TRBJ2-7; clone_size: NA; cdr3_aa: CASKQATSYEQYF; cdr3_nt: TGTGCCAGCAAACAGGCGACCTCCTACGAGCAGTACTTC
cdr3_length: 15; d_call: TRBD2; v_call: TRBV6-1; j_call: TRBJ2-3; clone_size: NA; cdr3_aa: CASSWTSVSTDTQYF; cdr3_nt: TGTGCCAGCAGTTGGACTAGCGTAAGCACAGATACGCAGTATTTT
cdr3_length: 15; d_call: NA; v_call: TRBV9; j_call: TRBJ2-2; clone_size: NA; cdr3_aa: CASSVKDSSTGELFF; cdr3_nt: TGTGCCAGCAGCGTTAAGGACTCAAGCACCGGGGAGCTGTTTTTT
cdr3_length: 14; d_call: TRBD1; v_call: TRBV5-4; j_call: TRBJ1-5; clone_size: once; cdr3_aa: CASSPDRDGQPQHF; cdr3_nt: TGTGCCAGCAGCCCGGACAGGGATGGACAGCCCCAGCATTTT
cdr3_length: 15; d_call: NA; v_call: TRBV6-5; j_call: TRBJ2-7; clone_size: NA; cdr3_aa: CASSYAGGPAYEQYF; cdr3_nt: TGTGCCAGCAGTTACGCCGGGGGGCCCGCCTACGAGCAGTACTTC
cdr3_length: 15; d_call: TRBD1; v_call: TRBV28; j_call: TRBJ1-5; clone_size: NA; cdr3_aa: CASSLRGLGEQPQHF; cdr3_nt: TGTGCCAGCAGTTTAAGGGGGCTGGGAGAACAGCCCCAGCATTTT
cdr3_length: 13; d_call: NA; v_call: TRBV6-5; j_call: TRBJ1-1; clone_size: NA; cdr3_aa: CASSYYTTVEAFF; cdr3_nt: TGTGCCAGCAGTTACTATACGACAGTTGAAGCTTTCTTT
cdr3_length: 15; d_call: TRBD1; v_call: TRBV4-2; j_call: TRBJ2-7; clone_size: NA; cdr3_aa: CASSQDGQAFYEQYF; cdr3_nt: TGTGCCAGCAGCCAAGATGGACAGGCTTTCTACGAGCAGTACTTC
cdr3_length: 15; d_call: NA; v_call: TRBV6-5; j_call: TRBJ1-1; clone_size: NA; cdr3_aa: CASSYSRTALVEAFF; cdr3_nt: TGTGCCAGCAGTTACTCGAGGACAGCCCTAGTCGAAGCTTTCTTT
cdr3_length: 15; d_call: TRBD1; v_call: TRBV7-9; j_call: TRBJ1-1; clone_size: once; cdr3_aa: CASSLEKGGFTEAFF; cdr3_nt: TGTGCCAGCAGCTTAGAAAAAGGGGGCTTCACTGAAGCTTTCTTT
cdr3_length: 15; d_call: TRBD1; v_call: TRBV28; j_call: TRBJ2-7; clone_size: few; cdr3_aa: CASSSVRQGFYEQYF; cdr3_nt: TGTGCCAGCAGTTCTGTTAGACAGGGGTTCTACGAGCAGTACTTC
cdr3_length: 15; d_call: NA; v_call: TRBV2; j_call: TRBJ2-7; clone_size: few; cdr3_aa: CASNQESTRTYEQYF; cdr3_nt: TGTGCCAGCAATCAAGAGTCTACTCGCACCTACGAGCAGTACTTC
cdr3_length: 17; d_call: TRBD1; v_call: TRBV28; j_call: TRBJ1-4; clone_size: NA; cdr3_aa: CASSLPTRTGSKRKLFF; cdr3_nt: TGTGCCAGCAGTTTACCTACCCGGACAGGGTCGAAGCGTAAACTGTTTTTT
cdr3_length: 13; d_call: NA; v_call: TRBV27; j_call: TRBJ1-2; clone_size: NA; cdr3_aa: CASSLYRGYGYTF; cdr3_nt: TGTGCCAGCAGTTTATATAGGGGTTATGGCTACACCTTC
cdr3_length: 11; d_call: NA; v_call: TRBV5-6; j_call: TRBJ2-7; clone_size: NA; cdr3_aa: CASSLGLEQYF; cdr3_nt: TGTGCCAGCAGCTTGGGACTAGAGCAGTACTTC
cdr3_length: 17; d_call: TRBD1; v_call: TRBV9; j_call: TRBJ1-1; clone_size: NA; cdr3_aa: CASSVVPAGQGATEAFF; cdr3_nt: TGTGCCAGCAGCGTAGTCCCCGCCGGACAGGGGGCCACTGAAGCTTTCTTT
cdr3_length: 14; d_call: NA; v_call: TRBV18; j_call: TRBJ2-3; clone_size: NA; cdr3_aa: CASRGITGADTQYF; cdr3_nt: TGTGCCAGCCGCGGGATTACAGGGGCAGATACGCAGTATTTT
cdr3_length: 16; d_call: NA; v_call: TRBV5-6; j_call: TRBJ2-1; clone_size: NA; cdr3_aa: CASITATGHSYNEQFF; cdr3_nt: TGTGCCAGCATTACTGCAACAGGGCACTCCTACAATGAGCAGTTCTTC
cdr3_length: 15; d_call: NA; v_call: TRBV5-1; j_call: TRBJ2-5; clone_size: NA; cdr3_aa: CASSGNPGYQETQYF; cdr3_nt: TGCGCCAGCAGCGGGAACCCAGGGTACCAAGAGACCCAGTACTTC
cdr3_length: 16; d_call: TRBD1; v_call: TRBV28; j_call: TRBJ2-7; clone_size: NA; cdr3_aa: CASSRTRDRTNYEQYF; cdr3_nt: TGTGCCAGCAGTAGAACCAGGGACAGAACAAATTACGAGCAGTACTTC
cdr3_length: 14; d_call: NA; v_call: TRBV5-1; j_call: TRBJ2-2; clone_size: NA; cdr3_aa: CASSEGANTGELFF; cdr3_nt: TGCGCCAGCAGCGAAGGGGCGAACACCGGGGAGCTGTTTTTT
cdr3_length: 13; d_call: NA; v_call: TRBV6-1; j_call: TRBJ2-1; clone_size: NA; cdr3_aa: CASSDDSYNEQFF; cdr3_nt: TGTGCCAGCAGTGATGACAGCTACAATGAGCAGTTCTTC
cdr3_length: 19; d_call: NA; v_call: TRBV11-2; j_call: TRBJ1-2; clone_size: NA; cdr3_aa: CASSLSLLGGNLANYGYTF; cdr3_nt: TGTGCCAGCAGCTTATCACTGCTGGGGGGGAACTTAGCTAACTATGGCTACACCTTC
cdr3_length: 16; d_call: TRBD1; v_call: TRBV28; j_call: TRBJ1-1; clone_size: NA; cdr3_aa: CASSLPRSTTGAEAFF; cdr3_nt: TGTGCCAGCAGTTTACCCCGAAGTACGACAGGGGCTGAAGCTTTCTTT
cdr3_length: 15; d_call: NA; v_call: TRBV6-1; j_call: TRBJ1-3; clone_size: NA; cdr3_aa: CASSPNGHSGNTIYF; cdr3_nt: TGTGCCAGCAGTCCGAATGGGCACTCTGGAAACACCATATATTTT
cdr3_length: 15; d_call: TRBD1; v_call: TRBV5-4; j_call: TRBJ2-7; clone_size: NA; cdr3_aa: CASSSRDRGSYEQYF; cdr3_nt: TGTGCCAGCAGCTCCCGGGACAGGGGATCCTACGAGCAGTACTTC
cdr3_length: 14; d_call: TRBD2; v_call: TRBV7-6; j_call: TRBJ2-5; clone_size: once; cdr3_aa: CASSLGGGQETQYF; cdr3_nt: TGTGCCAGCAGCTTAGGGGGGGGTCAAGAGACCCAGTACTTC
cdr3_length: 14; d_call: NA; v_call: TRBV6-6; j_call: TRBJ2-5; clone_size: NA; cdr3_aa: CASSYVRVQGTQYF; cdr3_nt: TGTGCCAGCAGTTACGTTCGAGTCCAGGGGACCCAGTACTTC
cdr3_length: 13; d_call: NA; v_call: TRBV2; j_call: TRBJ1-1; clone_size: NA; cdr3_aa: CASSAGQGTEAFF; cdr3_nt: TGTGCCAGCAGCGCAGGTCAGGGCACTGAAGCTTTCTTT
cdr3_length: 16; d_call: NA; v_call: TRBV10-1; j_call: TRBJ2-5; clone_size: NA; cdr3_aa: CASSDGRGKGRETQYF; cdr3_nt: TGCGCCAGCAGTGACGGCAGGGGAAAGGGAAGAGAGACCCAGTACTTC
cdr3_length: 15; d_call: NA; v_call: TRBV29-1; j_call: TRBJ1-1; clone_size: NA; cdr3_aa: CSVTYRSRRNTEAFF; cdr3_nt: TGCAGCGTCACCTACAGGAGCCGACGGAACACTGAAGCTTTCTTT
cdr3_length: 14; d_call: TRBD1; v_call: TRBV6-6; j_call: TRBJ2-7; clone_size: NA; cdr3_aa: CASRPPTGGYEQYF; cdr3_nt: TGTGCCAGCAGACCCCCTACAGGGGGCTACGAGCAGTACTTC
cdr3_length: 16; d_call: NA; v_call: TRBV5-1; j_call: TRBJ2-3; clone_size: NA; cdr3_aa: CASSLGGGIWTDTQYF; cdr3_nt: TGCGCCAGCAGCTTGGGAGGAGGGATCTGGACAGATACGCAGTATTTT
cdr3_length: 15; d_call: TRBD1; v_call: TRBV7-6; j_call: TRBJ1-1; clone_size: once; cdr3_aa: CASSSQDRGNTEAFF; cdr3_nt: TGTGCCAGCAGCTCGCAGGACAGGGGGAACACTGAAGCTTTCTTT
cdr3_length: 15; d_call: TRBD1; v_call: TRBV5-6; j_call: TRBJ1-5; clone_size: NA; cdr3_aa: CASSPGQGSNQPQHF; cdr3_nt: TGTGCCAGCAGCCCGGGACAGGGGTCAAATCAGCCCCAGCATTTT
cdr3_length: 12; d_call: NA; v_call: TRBV25-1; j_call: TRBJ2-1; clone_size: NA; cdr3_aa: CASRQDLREQFF; cdr3_nt: TGTGCCAGTAGACAGGACTTAAGAGAGCAGTTCTTC
cdr3_length: 14; d_call: NA; v_call: TRBV19; j_call: TRBJ2-1; clone_size: NA; cdr3_aa: CASTSWGQTNEQFF; cdr3_nt: TGTGCCAGTACCTCATGGGGACAAACCAATGAGCAGTTCTTC
cdr3_length: 17; d_call: NA; v_call: TRBV19; j_call: TRBJ1-1; clone_size: once; cdr3_aa: CASSIRSFNFMNTEAFF; cdr3_nt: TGTGCCAGTAGTATACGGTCCTTCAACTTCATGAACACTGAAGCTTTCTTT
cdr3_length: 19; d_call: TRBD2; v_call: TRBV4-1; j_call: TRBJ2-6; clone_size: NA; cdr3_aa: CASSGATSGESSGANVLTF; cdr3_nt: TGCGCCAGCAGCGGAGCGACTAGCGGGGAAAGCTCTGGGGCCAACGTCCTGACTTTC
cdr3_length: 14; d_call: TRBD1; v_call: TRBV27; j_call: TRBJ1-5; clone_size: NA; cdr3_aa: CASSLVTGDQPQHF; cdr3_nt: TGTGCCAGCAGTTTAGTGACAGGGGATCAGCCCCAGCATTTT
cdr3_length: 16; d_call: NA; v_call: TRBV5-4; j_call: TRBJ2-3; clone_size: once; cdr3_aa: CASSLGDRGPTDTQYF; cdr3_nt: TGTGCCAGCAGCTTGGGCGATAGAGGCCCTACTGATACGCAGTATTTT
cdr3_length: 16; d_call: NA; v_call: TRBV4-2; j_call: TRBJ1-1; clone_size: NA; cdr3_aa: CASSQDGRTDNTEAFF; cdr3_nt: TGTGCCAGCAGCCAAGATGGTCGGACAGATAACACTGAAGCTTTCTTT
cdr3_length: 15; d_call: NA; v_call: TRBV4-3; j_call: TRBJ1-1; clone_size: NA; cdr3_aa: CASSQVGWGDTEAFF; cdr3_nt: TGCGCCAGCAGCCAAGTGGGTTGGGGGGACACTGAAGCTTTCTTT
cdr3_length: 15; d_call: TRBD1; v_call: TRBV5-6; j_call: TRBJ1-5; clone_size: NA; cdr3_aa: CASSLGGQGSQPQHF; cdr3_nt: TGTGCCAGCAGCTTGGGGGGACAGGGAAGCCAGCCCCAGCATTTT
cdr3_length: 13; d_call: NA; v_call: TRBV29-1; j_call: TRBJ1-2; clone_size: NA; cdr3_aa: CSVVTAGLYGYTF; cdr3_nt: TGCAGCGTTGTCACAGCCGGCCTTTATGGCTACACCTTC
cdr3_length: 15; d_call: NA; v_call: TRBV5-6; j_call: TRBJ1-2; clone_size: NA; cdr3_aa: CASSLASGAAGGYTF; cdr3_nt: TGTGCCAGCAGCTTGGCCTCCGGGGCCGCGGGAGGCTACACCTTC
cdr3_length: 15; d_call: NA; v_call: TRBV5-1; j_call: TRBJ1-5; clone_size: NA; cdr3_aa: CASSPGERGNQPQHF; cdr3_nt: TGCGCCAGCAGCCCAGGGGAGCGAGGCAATCAGCCCCAGCATTTT
cdr3_length: 15; d_call: NA; v_call: TRBV9; j_call: TRBJ2-2; clone_size: NA; cdr3_aa: CASTRGPSNTGELFF; cdr3_nt: TGTGCCAGCACCCGAGGGCCGTCGAACACCGGGGAGCTGTTTTTT
cdr3_length: 17; d_call: TRBD2; v_call: TRBV5-6; j_call: TRBJ2-3; clone_size: NA; cdr3_aa: CASSIRLAGVITDTQYF; cdr3_nt: TGTGCCAGCAGCATTCGACTAGCGGGAGTTATCACAGATACGCAGTATTTT